Below are 8 T cell receptor beta chains sequenced from a single sample in a study of blood T cells in healthy people across ages. A second roughly 7 to 11 cycle PCR used barcoded and J-beta primers. From the 5' RACE reads, TCRdb called clonotypes with MiXCR, one entry per CDR3 protein. Among about 1,500,000 distinct CDR3 sequences, 28% were seen once, and the ten largest hold less than 9.5%. Sequenced sample: blood. The receptors were gathered from a woman aged 25 to 39 in good health.

The chain has TRBV20-1 and TRBJ2-2; D is possibly TRBD1 or TRBD2 (5 bases each). The CDR3 covers 15 residues. Germline assignment: CDR1 DFQATT and CDR2 SNEGSKA (reference sequence). Deletions cut 4 bases from V and 0 bases from J, with 12 bases between. The CDR3 sequence: CSAIKGRSNTGELFF. The CDR3 region has the DNA TGCAGTGCTATCAAGGGACGGTCGAACACCGGGGAGCTGTTTTTT.

V is TRBV6-5 and J is TRBJ1-1; 7 bases fit TRBD1. This CDR3 comprises 12 residues. With 10 bases clipped from V and 7 bases from J, the junction kept 9 bases outside the gene matches. The germline V gene has CDR1 MNHEY and CDR2 SVGAGI. This CDR3 reads CATYRGWDEAFF. In DNA form, the CDR3 reads TGTGCCACCTACAGGGGTTGGGATGAAGCTTTCTTT.

A word on this clonotype: A much larger clone lies a single base off, so this may be a read error. The rearrangement joins TRBV6-6 to TRBJ2-7; 10 bases match TRBD2. CDR3 length: 15 residues. V lost 5 bases to trimming and J lost 3 bases; unmatched junction nucleotides: 7. Germline CDR1 MNHNY, CDR2 SVGAGI (reference sequence). CDR3 sequence reads: CASSARERGGYEQYF. In DNA form, the CDR3 reads TGTGCCAGCAGTGCCCGGGAGCGGGGGGGCTACGAGCAGTACTTC.

This clonotype was detected only a few times. This chain joins TRBV2 and TRBJ1-2; D ambiguous. Germline V gives CDR1 SNHLY, CDR2 FYNNEI. This CDR3 is built from 14 residues. Trimming stripped 0 bases from V and 4 bases from J, with 9 bases between. The CDR3 coding sequence is TGTGCCAGCAGTGAAGCGCTAGACCCCTATGGCTACACCTTC. It is translated as CASSEALDPYGYTF.

This clonotype was seen more than once but under ten times. This sequence joins TRBV5-4 and TRBJ2-7; maybe TRBD2 (6 bases). The CDR3 contains 13 residues. V shed 6 bases and J shed 0 bases, with 10 bases lying between them. Germline lookup yields CDR1 SGHNT and CDR2 YYREEE (reference sequence). This CDR3 reads CASKGLASYEQYF. CDR3 nucleotide sequence: TGTGCCAGCAAGGGACTTGCCTCCTACGAGCAGTACTTC.

A remark on this clonotype: A junction end diverges from the germline sequence, so it may reflect a read error. V gene TRBV4-3 combines with J gene TRBJ1-2; D unresolved. The CDR3 runs to 14 residues. CDR1 and CDR2 (germline): LGHNA, YSLEER. Written as DNA, the CDR3 is TGCGCCGGCAGCCAAGATCCGGCAGTCTATGGTTACACCTTC. As protein: CAGSQDPAVYGYTF.

There are many counts of this clonotype. V gene TRBV7-7 combines with J gene TRBJ2-1; D gene ambiguous. Between the trimmed V and J ends, which lost 1 base and 12 bases, there was a span of 13 bases. Germline lookup yields CDR1 SSHAT and CDR2 FNYEAQ (reference sequence). This CDR3 region has 13 residues. CDR3 sequence (DNA): TGTGCCAGCAGCTTAGTTGGGTGGGAAGCGCAGTTCTTC. This encodes CASSLVGWEAQFF.

This clonotype has only a few counts. The CDR3 region has the DNA TGTGCCAGCAGCCAACGGGGGGAGAATGAAAAACTGTTTTTT. This gives the protein CASSQRGENEKLFF. The V gene is TRBV7-9, the J gene TRBJ1-4; perhaps TRBD1 as D (5 bases). This CDR3 is built from 14 residues. From germline, CDR1 is SEHNR and CDR2 FQNEAQ (reference sequence). Trimming removed 5 bases at V and 5 bases at J, with 12 bases between. Filled out from reference TRBV7-9 and TRBJ1-4, the complete variable domain reads DTGVSQNPRHKITKRGQNVTFRCDPISEHNRLYWYRQTLGQGPEFLTYFQNEAQLEKSRLLSDRFSAERPKGSFSTLEIQRTEQGDSAMYLCASSQRGENEKLFFGSGTQLSVL.